The 23 T cell receptor beta chains below were found in one sample sequenced in a study of blood T cell repertoires in COVID-19. Method: immunoSEQ multiplex PCR; TCRdb's copy keeps in-frame clones and lacks some. The sample lists about 220,000 clones; about 85% were seen once. The sequenced sample consisted of peripheral blood. The receptors shown here come from a man between 45 and 60 years old who had recovered from COVID-19.

V usage is TRBV6-5 and J usage is TRBJ2-5, with D perhaps matching TRBD1 (6 bases). CDR1 is MNHEY, CDR2 SVGAGI, per germline. V was pared by 0 bases and J by 3 bases, with 11 bases between. The CDR3 extends over 15 amino acids. The DNA of the CDR3 is TGTGCCAGCAGTTACTCTGGGGGCAAGGAAGAGACCCAGTACTTC. This sequence encodes CASSYSGGKEETQYF.

The chain combines TRBV19 with TRBJ2-1, with a tentative D call TRBD1 (6 bases). Per germline, CDR1 LNHDA and CDR2 SQIVND (reference sequence). V lost 5 bases, J lost 3 bases, and 14 bases lay in between. The CDR3 has 15 amino acids. For the CDR3, the DNA is TGTGCCAGTAGTTCTAACCCAGGGGTCTACAATGAGCAGTTCTTC. Its translation is CASSSNPGVYNEQFF.

This clone was detected a few times. This chain uses TRBV28 with TRBJ1-3; 7 positions agree with TRBD1. Trimming removed 6 bases from V and 2 bases from J; junction bases left unmatched: 10. The CDR3 runs 16 residues. Germline values: CDR1 MDHEN, CDR2 SYDVKM. The CDR3 region is CASRGPGTATGNTIYF. In DNA, the CDR3 is TGTGCCAGCAGGGGCCCCGGGACAGCTACTGGAAACACCATATATTTT.

This clone appeared once. The chain employs TRBV28 and TRBJ2-4; D gene uncertain. There are 16 residues in the CDR3. V was clipped by 2 bases and J by 6 bases, with 17 bases between them. Germline assignment: CDR1 MDHEN and CDR2 SYDVKM. CDR3 coding DNA: TGTGCCAGCAGTTTACCCTTACATGAACCAAGAAACATTCAGTACTTC. Translation: CASSLPLHEPRNIQYF.

This rearrangement joins TRBV29-1 to TRBJ2-3; 10 bases are shared with TRBD2. The CDR3 sequence is 13 residues long. Germline CDR1 reads SQVTM; CDR2 reads ANQGSEA. With 4 bases clipped from V and 6 bases from J, the junction kept 4 bases outside the gene matches. The CDR3 here is CSVVGLALDTQYF. In nucleotides, the CDR3 is TGCAGCGTTGTGGGACTAGCGTTGGATACGCAGTATTTT.

The rearrangement links TRBV28 to TRBJ1-5; 7 bases are shared with TRBD1. Germline lookup yields CDR1 MDHEN and CDR2 SYDVKM. The CDR3 length is 15 residues. The V gene end was trimmed by 2 bases and the J gene end by 4 bases; junction bases not matched to a gene: 5. CDR3 nucleotide sequence: TGTGCCAGCAGTTTAGGGACAGTAAATAATCAGCCCCAGCATTTT. It encodes CASSLGTVNNQPQHF.

This chain uses TRBV7-2 with TRBJ2-7; TRBD2 aligns across 7 bases. Germline CDR1 is SGHTA and CDR2 is FQGNSA. Losses at the gene ends were 0 bases for V and 5 bases for J; bases not matched to a gene: 10. CDR3 length: 16 residues. The CDR3 DNA reads TGTGCCAGCAGCTTAGCGGCGGGAGTGGGGTTCCACGAGCAGTACTTC. This gives the protein CASSLAAGVGFHEQYF.

The chain carries TRBV7-8 and TRBJ2-1; weak D call: TRBD2 (5 bases). The CDR3 loop spans 18 amino acids. The germline gives CDR1 SGHVS, CDR2 FQNEAQ. The V end lost 1 base, the J end lost 0 bases, and 16 bases lay between the germline ends. CDR3 in amino acids: CASSLVGGRDASYNEQFF. The CDR3 DNA sequence: TGTGCCAGCAGCTTAGTGGGCGGGCGCGACGCCTCCTACAATGAGCAGTTCTTC.

The gene calls are TRBV27 and TRBJ2-3; TRBD2 agrees at 11 bases. Germline CDR1 is MNHEY and CDR2 is SMNVEV (reference sequence). CDR3 length: 16 amino acids. Germline trimming cut 7 bases from V and 2 bases from J; bases unmatched to any gene: 8. CDR3 region: CASTKLAGVYTDTQYF. The DNA of the CDR3 is TGTGCCAGCACCAAACTAGCGGGAGTATACACAGATACGCAGTATTTT.

In DNA, the CDR3 is TGTGCCAGCAGTCCGACACATAACTATGGCTACACCTTC. It encodes CASSPTHNYGYTF. V usage is TRBV7-9 and J usage is TRBJ1-2, with no clear D. V lost 6 bases and J 1 base, leaving 9 bases between the germline ends. From germline, CDR1 is SEHNR and CDR2 FQNEAQ (reference sequence). This CDR3 comprises 13 residues.

The chain uses TRBV12-3 or TRBV12-4 and TRBJ2-5; perhaps TRBD2 as D (6 bases). The CDR3 loop spans 13 amino acids. Between the trimmed V and J ends, which lost 7 bases and 3 bases, there was a span of 12 bases. The CDR3 bases are TGTGCCAGCATAAGGCGGGGTGAAGAGACCCAGTACTTC. Translation gives CASIRRGEETQYF.

This clone has just a few counts. The CDR3 nucleotides read TGTGCCAGCTCACCACCGGTGACTAGCGGATACACAGATACGCAGTATTTT. The encoded protein is CASSPPVTSGYTDTQYF. V and J are TRBV18 and TRBJ2-3; 9 nucleotides agree with TRBD2. Trimming cost V 0 bases and J 2 bases; bases outside gene matches: 6. In germline, CDR1 is KGHSH, CDR2 LQKENI. This CDR3 is 17 amino acids long.

V and J are TRBV5-1 and TRBJ2-2; the match to TRBD2 covers 8 bases. Germline trimming cut 1 base from V and 2 bases from J; bases unmatched to any gene: 4. CDR3 length: 16 amino acids. Germline CDR1 and CDR2: SGHRS and YFSETQ. CDR3 sequence reads: CASSLIAGGNTGELFF. The CDR3 nucleotides read TGCGCCAGCAGCTTGATCGCGGGAGGCAACACCGGGGAGCTGTTTTTT.

This clone was picked up one time. The J gene is TRBJ2-3, the V gene TRBV7-9, with TRBD2 matching 9 bases. The germline V gene encodes CDR1 SEHNR and CDR2 FQNEAQ (reference sequence). The CDR3 consists of 16 residues. J lost 2 bases, V lost 5 bases, and 8 bases had no gene match. CDR3 nucleotides: TGTGCCAGCAGCCTAGAACCGGGACTAGCCACAGATACGCAGTATTTT. This encodes CASSLEPGLATDTQYF.

This chain links TRBV5-6 with TRBJ1-2; 7 bases are a match to TRBD1. The CDR3 extends over 16 amino acids. Germline V gene data show CDR1 as SGHDT and CDR2 as YYEEEE. Unmatched junction bases numbered 7, after V lost 0 bases and J lost 2 bases. The CDR3 bases are TGTGCCAGCAGCTTGGTAGGTCAGGGGGAGAACTATGGCTACACCTTC. Translation gives CASSLVGQGENYGYTF.

J is TRBJ2-1 and V is TRBV28, with 8 bases lining up with TRBD2. The CDR3 spans 15 residues. CDR1 and CDR2 from the germline V gene are MDHEN and SYDVKM. Germline trimming cut 4 bases from V and 8 bases from J; bases unmatched to any gene: 10. The CDR3 coding sequence is TGTGCCAGCAGTTGGCCGGGACTAGGGTTCTATGAGCAGTTCTTC. Amino acids: CASSWPGLGFYEQFF.

This clone was observed a handful of times. The J gene is TRBJ2-3, the V gene TRBV15; possible D gene TRBD2, 5 bases. V lost 0 bases and J 4 bases, leaving 11 bases between the germline ends. Germline loops: CDR1 LNHNV, CDR2 YYDKDF (reference sequence). The CDR3 contains 15 residues. For the CDR3, the DNA is TGTGCCACCAGCAGAGACGGGGAACAATCAGATACGCAGTATTTT. Translation: CATSRDGEQSDTQYF.

The chain links TRBV28 to TRBJ1-5, with a possible D match to TRBD1 (5 bases). Trimming cost V 7 bases and J 7 bases, with 17 bases left between them. Germline assignment: CDR1 MDHEN and CDR2 SYDVKM. CDR3 length: 14 amino acids. The CDR3 bases are TGTGCCAGCACCCCCGGACAATCTAGACAGCCCCAGCATTTT. As protein: CASTPGQSRQPQHF.

The chain uses TRBV6-5 and TRBJ1-5, with D possibly being TRBD1 (5 bases). Germline V gene lookup returns CDR1 MNHEY and CDR2 SVGAGI. Trimming took 6 bases from V and 4 from J, leaving 13 bases between them. The CDR3 has 14 residues. The CDR3 coding sequence is TGTGCCAGCAGACCCGGGGGACCGAATCAGCCCCAGCATTTT. It yields the protein CASRPGGPNQPQHF.

The V and J genes are TRBV15 and TRBJ2-2; 13 bases map to TRBD2. The CDR3 contains 18 residues. CDR1 and CDR2 (germline): LNHNV, YYDKDF (reference sequence). The ends lost 3 bases at V and 0 bases at J; junction bases unmatched: 4. In nucleotides, the CDR3 is TGTGCCACCAGCAGCAGACTAGCGGGAGGAACGAACACCGGGGAGCTGTTTTTT. Encoded protein: CATSSRLAGGTNTGELFF.

This chain's CDR3 is CASRGQGAHNEQFF. CDR3 in DNA: TGTGCCAGCAGGGGACAGGGGGCCCACAATGAGCAGTTCTTC. The rearrangement links TRBV6-6 to TRBJ2-1, with TRBD1 matching over 12 bases. The CDR3 runs to 14 residues. Germline V gene lookup returns CDR1 MNHNY and CDR2 SVGAGI (reference sequence). V shed 6 bases, J shed 5 bases, and the junction held 2 bases outside the gene matches.

This clone was found once. Other DNA sequences in this specimen translate into the identical CDR3. The rearrangement uses TRBV18 and TRBJ1-1; TRBD1 agrees at 8 bases. V lost 3 bases to trimming and J lost 1 base; unmatched junction nucleotides: 1. Germline V gives CDR1 KGHSH, CDR2 LQKENI. The CDR3 spans 14 residues. The CDR3 sequence: CASSPDRGNTEAFF. CDR3 sequence (DNA): TGTGCCAGCTCACCTGACAGGGGGAACACTGAAGCTTTCTTT.

This clone was detected only once. The rearrangement uses TRBV9 and TRBJ1-3, with TRBD1 identical over 7 bases. Germline V gene sequence: CDR1 SGDLS, CDR2 YYNGEE. V trimming: 4 bases; J trimming: 2 bases; junction bases outside the gene matches: 9. CDR3 length: 16 residues. The CDR3 sequence is CASSPQQGTTGNTIYF. The CDR3 nucleotides are TGTGCCAGCAGCCCCCAACAGGGGACCACTGGAAACACCATATATTTT. The whole variable domain, remainder taken from reference TRBV9 and TRBJ1-3, is DSGVTQTPKHLITATGQRVTLRCSPRSGDLSVYWYQQSLDQGLQFLIQYYNGEERAKGNILERFSAQQFPDLHSELNLSSLELGDSALYFCASSPQQGTTGNTIYFGEGSWLTVV.